These 27 T cell receptor beta chains were sequenced from one sample in a study of post-analysis software for immune sequencing data. General study findings and limits: There were roughly 5 TRBV segments more frequent in patients than controls, and TRBV5-6, TRBV5-1 and TRBV20-1 were among them.

cDNA libraries of TCR beta carried unique molecular identifiers. TCRdb fed the PCR reads into MiXCR, producing one record per CDR3 protein. The sample has about 260,000 distinct CDR3 sequences, roughly a third seen once. For these receptors, no antigen is known. The sequencing sample was made of blood. The receptors were sampled from a girl aged 5-17 years with multiple sclerosis.

This clonotype was seen repeatedly, ten times or more. The chain links TRBV7-9 to TRBJ1-1; D remains unclear. The CDR3 totals 13 residues. Trimming left V 2 bases short and J 8 bases short, with 12 bases between. Germline values: CDR1 SEHNR, CDR2 FQNEAQ (reference sequence). As DNA, the CDR3 is TGTGCCAGCAGCTTAACCGCGGCAGTCGAAGCTTTCTTT. It specifies CASSLTAAVEAFF.

The DNA for the CDR3 is TGTGCCATCAGTTTACGGTTGGAAGAGACCCAGTACTTC. Translated: CAISLRLEETQYF. This chain connects TRBV10-3 to TRBJ2-7; D is uncertain. The end of the DNA fits TRBJ2-5 better, so the J call may be wrong. This CDR3 region has 13 residues. Germline V CDR1 and CDR2: ENHRY, SYGVKD.

This clonotype was observed many times. The rearrangement uses TRBV20-1 and TRBJ2-7; D is perhaps TRBD1 (6 bases). CDR3 length equals 12 residues. CDR1 is DFQATT and CDR2 is SNEGSKA in the germline V gene (reference sequence). V was trimmed by 3 bases and J by 6 bases, leaving 12 bases between them. As DNA, the CDR3 is TGCAGTGCTAGTGTGGGACAAGGCGAGCAGTACTTC. Translation gives CSASVGQGEQYF.

J is TRBJ2-3 and V is TRBV3-1; D ambiguous. The germline gives CDR1 LGHDT, CDR2 YNNKEL (reference sequence). There are 15 residues in the CDR3. V gave up 1 base and J gave up 1 base, with 9 bases separating them. The CDR3 loop is CASSQGAARTDTQYF. In DNA form, the CDR3 reads TGTGCCAGCAGCCAAGGCGCGGCTCGCACAGATACGCAGTATTTT.

This clonotype appeared many times. The V and J genes are TRBV12-3 or TRBV12-4 and TRBJ1-2; no clear D gene. V lost 3 bases and J 1 base, leaving 3 bases between the germline ends. The CDR3 contains 12 residues. In nucleotides, the CDR3 is TGTGCCAGCAGTTTGGATAACTATGGCTACACCTTC. As protein: CASSLDNYGYTF.

This clonotype was counted many times. The chain uses TRBV5-6 and TRBJ1-1; D is possibly TRBD1 (6 bases). With 1 base removed from V and 3 bases from J, the gap between germline ends came to 10 bases. Germline-derived CDR1 and CDR2 are SGHDT and YYEEEE. CDR3 length equals 14 residues. The CDR3, as DNA: TGTGCCAGCAGCTTGACAGGGCAGTACACTGAAGCTTTCTTT. Its protein is CASSLTGQYTEAFF.

This clonotype was seen repeatedly, ten times or more. V and J are TRBV15 and TRBJ2-5; 8 nucleotides line up with TRBD1. V dropped 6 bases and J dropped 4; count of bases not matched to a gene: 7. Per germline, CDR1 LNHNV and CDR2 YYDKDF (reference sequence). CDR3 length: 14 amino acids. CDR3 coding DNA: TGTGCCACCAGGAAACAGGGGGTTGGAGAGACCCAGTACTTC. Its translation: CATRKQGVGETQYF.

This clonotype showed up just a few times. This chain uses TRBV5-5 with TRBJ2-7; the D gene is possibly TRBD2 (5 bases). This CDR3 is built from 14 residues. Germline CDR1 is SGHKS and CDR2 is YYEKEE (reference sequence). Trimming shortened V by 3 bases and J by 5 bases, and 15 bases separated the two germline ends. The CDR3 bases are TGTGCCAGCAGCTGGGCCGGGATGCAGCACGAGCAGTACTTC. Its protein product is CASSWAGMQHEQYF.

The gene calls are TRBV20-1 and TRBJ2-3, with TRBD2 identical over 8 bases. V was clipped by 0 bases and J by 1 base; unmatched bases: 6. From germline, CDR1 is DFQATT and CDR2 SNEGSKA (reference sequence). The CDR3 length is 16 residues. CDR3 DNA sequence: TGCAGTGCTAGAGAGCCGGGGGGGCCGGGCACAGATACGCAGTATTTT. Protein sequence: CSAREPGGPGTDTQYF.

Ten or more counts support this clonotype. The rearrangement uses TRBV2 and TRBJ1-2; no definite D call. Trimming took 2 bases from V and 8 from J, leaving 3 bases between them. Germline-derived CDR1 and CDR2 are SNHLY and FYNNEI. This CDR3 is 10 amino acids long. The chain's CDR3 is CASSERGYTF. CDR3 in DNA: TGTGCCAGCAGTGAAAGGGGCTACACCTTC.

This clonotype was found many times. V is TRBV5-1 and J is TRBJ2-1; 12 bases agree with TRBD2. The length of the CDR3 is 18 residues. The J segment lost 4 bases and the V segment lost 5 bases, leaving 13 bases of the junction unmatched. Germline V gives CDR1 SGHRS, CDR2 YFSETQ. CDR3 DNA sequence: TGCGCCAGCAGAACCCGTCCCCCTAGCGGGGGGGCGTACAATGAGCAGTTCTTC. It codes for CASRTRPPSGGAYNEQFF.

The J gene is TRBJ2-2, the V gene TRBV19; D possibly matches TRBD1 or TRBD2 (5 bases each). Looked up from germline, CDR1 is LNHDA and CDR2 is SQIVND (reference sequence). The CDR3 has 14 residues. V gave up 6 bases and J gave up 6 bases, with 14 bases separating them. Here the CDR3 DNA reads TGTGCCAGTAGCGGGGCCAATCGTCCCGGGGAGCTGTTTTTT. Amino acids: CASSGANRPGELFF.

Of note for this clonotype: This may be a read error: a much more frequent sequence differs by one nucleotide. The chain joins TRBV20-1 to TRBJ1-5, with 10 bases matching TRBD1. CDR1 is DFQATT and CDR2 is SNEGSKA in the germline V gene (reference sequence). The trim removed 3 bases at V and 6 bases at J, leaving 5 bases unmatched. The CDR3 consists of 14 residues. The CDR3 bases are TGCAGTGCTAGTGGGGGACAGGGGTGTCAGCCCCAGCATTTT. Translated: CSASGGQGCQPQHF.

This clonotype was found many times. The chain combines TRBV20-1 with TRBJ2-3, with TRBD1 identical over 10 bases. CDR3 size: 15 residues. Germline V CDR1 and CDR2: DFQATT, SNEGSKA (reference sequence). The V and J ends lost 1 base and 2 bases, in that order; junction bases with no gene match: 3. The CDR3 DNA reads TGCAGTGCTAGAGGGACAGGGGGGAACACAGATACGCAGTATTTT. Protein sequence: CSARGTGGNTDTQYF.

The chain combines TRBV20-1 with TRBJ2-5; TRBD2 matches 8 bases. Germline assignment: CDR1 DFQATT and CDR2 SNEGSKA (reference sequence). The CDR3 spans 15 residues. The J segment lost 3 bases and the V segment lost 4 bases, leaving 10 bases of the junction unmatched. CDR3 residues: CSATQAGLGEETQYF. CDR3 nucleotides: TGCAGTGCTACCCAAGCGGGACTAGGGGAAGAGACCCAGTACTTC.

The V gene is TRBV20-1, the J gene TRBJ1-4; TRBD1 agrees at 9 bases. The V segment lost 0 bases and the J segment 5 bases; nucleotides outside the gene matches: 4. Germline loops: CDR1 DFQATT, CDR2 SNEGSKA (reference sequence). This CDR3 contains 15 residues. The CDR3 spells CSARDPGQGNEKLFF. CDR3 nucleotide sequence: TGCAGTGCTAGAGACCCGGGACAGGGCAATGAAAAACTGTTTTTT.

This clonotype was counted between two and nine times. The gene calls are TRBV9 and TRBJ1-1; D gene uncertain. The length of the CDR3 is 15 residues. Germline V CDR1 and CDR2: SGDLS, YYNGEE. V lost 3 bases and J lost 6, with 18 bases in between. CDR3 residues: CASSASPRRESEAFF. CDR3 DNA sequence: TGTGCCAGCAGCGCCAGCCCCAGACGGGAATCTGAAGCTTTCTTT.

As concerns this clonotype: A much larger clone differs by one base, so this may be a read error. The rearrangement joins TRBV4-2 to TRBJ2-1; 9 bases fit TRBD1. Per the germline V gene, CDR1 is LGHNA and CDR2 is YNFKEQ. V was clipped by 3 bases and J by 5 bases; unmatched bases: 8. CDR3 size: 16 residues. The CDR3 DNA follows: TGTGCCAGCAGCCAGGGAGGGACAGGGCGAAACAATGAGCAGTTCTTC. Protein sequence: CASSQGGTGRNNEQFF.

This clonotype was recorded at least ten times. The V and J genes are TRBV27 and TRBJ1-1; D gene uncertain. Germline V gene sequence: CDR1 MNHEY, CDR2 SMNVEV (reference sequence). The CDR3 has 13 amino acids. Trimming cost V 3 bases and J 1 base, with 6 bases left between them. CDR3 nucleotides: TGTGCCAGCAGTTTCGTACGGAACACTGAAGCTTTCTTT. Its protein product is CASSFVRNTEAFF.

V is TRBV28 and J is TRBJ2-5; 10 bases match TRBD1. CDR1 and CDR2 from the germline V gene are MDHEN and SYDVKM. Trimming took 11 bases from V and 5 from J; bases not matched to a gene: 17. The CDR3 length is 16 residues. CDR3 DNA sequence: TGTGCCGCTCGCTCGGAGACAGGGGGCAAGTGGGAGACCCAGTACTTC. Its protein is CAARSETGGKWETQYF.

This clonotype is a singleton in its sample. Relative to the germline gene, one junction end is altered; a read error may explain this. The chain is built from TRBV24-1 and TRBJ1-1; a weak D match, TRBD1 (6 bases). The length of the CDR3 is 12 residues. The V gene's germline CDR1 is KGHDR and CDR2 SFDVKD. The CDR3 region has the DNA TGTGCCCCCAGTGATTCCGACAGGATGGCTTTCTTT. This gives the protein CAPSDSDRMAFF.

V is TRBV5-1 and J is TRBJ2-7, with D unresolved. Germline-derived CDR1 and CDR2 are SGHRS and YFSETQ. V was shortened by 1 base and J by 6 bases, with 8 bases between the two germline ends. The length of the CDR3 is 12 residues. The CDR3: CASSLTATEQYF. As DNA, the CDR3 is TGCGCCAGCAGCTTGACGGCCACCGAGCAGTACTTC.

Concerning this clonotype itself: Being one base from a much bigger clone, this may be a read error. The rearrangement links TRBV12-3 or TRBV12-4 to TRBJ2-3; D might be TRBD2 (6 bases). The CDR3 has 12 amino acids. The CDR3, as DNA: TGTGCCAGCAGGAGACTAGTCGATATGCAGTATTTT. Its translation: CASRRLVDMQYF.

The chain is built from TRBV5-1 and TRBJ1-6; 7 bases align to TRBD1. V lost 4 bases and J lost 7; bases outside the gene matches: 5. This CDR3 spans 14 amino acids. CDR1 is SGHRS, CDR2 YFSETQ, per germline. The CDR3 bases are TGCGCCAGCAGCCCGGGACAGCGGAATTCACCCCTCCACTTT. Protein sequence: CASSPGQRNSPLHF.

The V call is TRBV29-1, the J call TRBJ2-4; 10 bases match TRBD1. The tail of the sequence fits TRBJ2-5 better, so the J call may be wrong. The CDR3 has 14 residues. The germline gives CDR1 SQVTM, CDR2 ANQGSEA. The CDR3 is CSVRTGGNQETQYF. The CDR3, as DNA: TGCAGCGTTCGGACAGGGGGAAACCAAGAGACCCAGTACTTC.

The chain joins TRBV7-2 to TRBJ2-2; possible D gene TRBD2, 5 bases. The CDR3 covers 16 residues. With 0 bases removed from V and 5 bases from J, the gap between germline ends came to 13 bases. Germline V lookup: CDR1 SGHTA, CDR2 FQGNSA. The chain's CDR3 is CASSLARAGGTGELFF. In nucleotides, the CDR3 is TGTGCCAGCAGCTTAGCGAGGGCGGGCGGAACCGGGGAGCTGTTTTTT.

This clonotype has at least ten counts. CDR3 region: CASSPTSVTGGTQYF. The CDR3, as DNA: TGTGCCAGCAGCCCGACTAGCGTCACGGGAGGGACCCAGTACTTC. V and J are TRBV6-5 and TRBJ2-5, with 8 bases aligning to TRBD2. V lost 6 bases and J lost 7; bases outside the gene matches: 13. Per the germline V gene, CDR1 is MNHEY and CDR2 is SVGAGI. This CDR3 spans 15 amino acids.